This T cell receptor (beta chain) was obtained from a study of blood T cell repertoires in COVID-19. Whole-study context: The study drew acute and convalescent COVID-19 samples from the United States, Italy and Spain. PBMCs, B-cell-depleted T cells, or T cells were the source of the cDNA or gDNA that made up the material.

Authors' analysis steps: It was from reference gene primer amplification that nucleated cell counts were estimated. Repertoires were generated with immunoSEQ multiplex PCR, while TCRdb's copy carries only in-frame clones and drops some. The V and J calls and clone size were taken over from that table, and D and trimming were inferred from the DNA. The data hold about 34,000 clones, with 75% to 90% observed a single time. There are 13 residues in the CDR3. The ends were cut back, 6 bases at V and 3 bases at J, with 8 bases in the middle. CDR1 KGHSH and CDR2 LQKENI come from the germline V gene. The TCR sequence derives from a man aged 55 to 69 with active COVID-19. The rearrangement joins TRBV18 to TRBJ1-4, with a possible D match to TRBD1 (6 bases). Sequenced input: peripheral blood. CDR3 sequence reads: CASSSGANEKLFF. The CDR3 DNA sequence: TGTGCCAGCTCTTCAGGGGCTAATGAAAAACTGTTTTTT.